The entry that follows covers one TCR beta chain sequence. What it binds is not known. Trimming removed 3 bases from V and 4 bases from J; junction bases left unmatched: 4. Germline lookup yields CDR1 KGHSH and CDR2 LQKENI. The CDR3 is made up of 14 amino acids. Primed by a sample-barcoded 5' primer and a J-beta primer mix, a second PCR proceeded for about 7 to 11 cycles. A template-switch adaptor with 12 random nucleotides tagged each cDNA molecule. From the 5' RACE reads, TCRdb called clonotypes with MiXCR, one entry per CDR3 protein. The repertoire holds about 970,000 distinct CDR3 sequences, with roughly half as singletons. The data derive from a study of blood T cells in healthy people across ages. Study-wide results and caveats: The recorded TCR beta diversity per million T cells decreased in a roughly linear manner with age. Changes seen in expanded clonotypes were possibly confounded by donor CMV status left unknown.

The chain employs TRBV18 and TRBJ2-7, with 9 bases matching TRBD2. This TCR derives from a woman in her sixties in good health. Sequenced: blood. The CDR3 is CASSPTSGEYEQYF. In nucleotides, the CDR3 is TGTGCCAGCTCACCGACTAGCGGAGAATACGAGCAGTACTTC.